The 18 T cell receptor beta chains reported below all come from one sample, sequenced in a study of CD8 T cells in Susac syndrome. RNA in amounts of about 0.5 to 1 ug was reverse transcribed with random hexamers. TCRdb processed the immunoSEQ multiplex PCR reads anew with MiXCR; each CDR3 protein has one entry. Of around 160,000 distinct CDR3 sequences listed, around 93% are singletons. Sequenced sample: CD4+ T cells from PBMCs. The receptors here all came from a human donor in good health.

This clonotype was detected only once. This chain links TRBV7-9 with TRBJ2-7, with D hard to call. Germline V lookup: CDR1 SEHNR, CDR2 FQNEAQ (reference sequence). The CDR3 spans 14 residues. The ends were cut back, 8 bases at V and 4 bases at J, with 18 bases in the middle. The chain's CDR3 is CASLTTGIPYEQYF. CDR3 nucleotide sequence: TGTGCCAGCCTCACGACTGGAATTCCTTACGAGCAGTACTTC.

This clonotype was seen a single time. J is TRBJ2-5 and V is TRBV20-1; D is ambiguous. Trimming removed 6 bases at V and 5 bases at J, with 16 bases between. Germline lookup yields CDR1 DFQATT and CDR2 SNEGSKA (reference sequence). The CDR3 totals 13 residues. CDR3 protein: CSATTLDRETQYF. The DNA for the CDR3 is TGCAGTGCGACCACCCTCGATAGGGAGACCCAGTACTTC.

The chain joins TRBV2 to TRBJ1-2; D call uncertain. V dropped 4 bases and J dropped 1 base, with 13 bases sitting between them. This CDR3 region has 15 residues. The germline V gene has CDR1 SNHLY and CDR2 FYNNEI. CDR3 in DNA: TGTGCCAGCAGTGTTCCGGACGGGAATAACTATGGCTACACCTTC. Translation gives CASSVPDGNNYGYTF.

This sequence joins TRBV2 and TRBJ1-2, with TRBD1 as a possible D gene (6 bases). CDR1 and CDR2 from the germline V gene are SNHLY and FYNNEI. Trimming took 5 bases from V and 5 from J, leaving 18 bases between them. The CDR3 contains 15 residues. The CDR3 coding sequence is TGTGCCAGCAGTAGTGAACAGGGAACTATTTATGGCTACACCTTC. Translation: CASSSEQGTIYGYTF.

In its sample, this clonotype was seen a few times. The chain recombines TRBV6-2 or TRBV6-3 with TRBJ1-5, with D hard to call. The CDR3 consists of 16 residues. Germline assignment: CDR1 MNHEY and CDR2 SVGEGT. Trimming removed 0 bases at V and 6 bases at J, with 15 bases between. CDR3 amino acids: CASSYSAGSRSQPQHF. The DNA of the CDR3 is TGTGCCAGCAGTTACTCGGCCGGGAGTAGGAGTCAGCCCCAGCATTTT.

The CDR3 coding sequence is TGCGCCAGCAGCTGGAAATGGGACGCCAACACTGAAGCTTTCTTT. As protein: CASSWKWDANTEAFF. This sequence joins TRBV5-1 and TRBJ1-1; D possibly corresponds to TRBD1 (5 bases). Germline assignment: CDR1 SGHRS and CDR2 YFSETQ. V was cut by 3 bases and J by 2 bases, with 14 bases left in between. The CDR3 has 15 amino acids.

The V gene is TRBV6-5, the J gene TRBJ2-3, with 7 bases that match TRBD2. Looked up from germline, CDR1 is MNHEY and CDR2 is SVGAGI. Trimming cost V 9 bases and J 5 bases; bases outside gene matches: 8. The CDR3 has 13 residues. CDR3 protein: CASTLPGGDTQYF. CDR3 nucleotides: TGTGCCAGTACCTTACCGGGAGGAGATACGCAGTATTTT.

The rearrangement links TRBV9 to TRBJ1-2; 7 nucleotides line up with TRBD1. V was pared by 4 bases and J by 3 bases, with 6 bases of the junction left unmatched. Germline-derived CDR1 and CDR2 are SGDLS and YYNGEE. The CDR3 runs 14 residues. Here the CDR3 reads CASSNPGQHYGYTF. CDR3 nucleotide sequence: TGTGCCAGCAGCAATCCGGGACAGCACTATGGCTACACCTTC.

The rearrangement joins TRBV14 to TRBJ2-7; the match to TRBD1 covers 10 bases. The ends lost 3 bases at V and 5 bases at J; junction bases unmatched: 13. Germline CDR1 reads SGHDN; CDR2 reads FVKESK. The CDR3 runs 17 residues. This CDR3 is CASSQGSRDRGFHEQYF. In DNA, the CDR3 is TGTGCCAGCAGCCAGGGATCCCGGGACAGGGGCTTCCACGAGCAGTACTTC.

The chain joins TRBV3-1 to TRBJ2-7; TRBD1 aligns across 7 bases. The junction had 10 bases not matched to a gene; V was cut back by 6 bases and J by 2 bases. The V gene's germline CDR1 is LGHDT and CDR2 YNNKEL (reference sequence). The CDR3 is 15 residues long. The CDR3 reads CASSLHRGSAYEQYF. The DNA for the CDR3 is TGTGCCAGCAGTCTACACAGGGGATCGGCCTACGAGCAGTACTTC.

The chain links TRBV29-1 to TRBJ1-1, with TRBD1 matching 8 bases. From germline, CDR1 is SQVTM and CDR2 ANQGSEA. Trimming cost V 3 bases and J 0 bases; bases outside gene matches: 0. This CDR3 has 13 amino acids. CDR3: CSVETGVNTEAFF. CDR3 in DNA: TGCAGCGTTGAGACAGGGGTGAACACTGAAGCTTTCTTT. The entire variable domain, with the rest obtained from reference TRBV29-1 and TRBJ1-1, is as follows: SAVISQKPSRDICQRGTSLTIQCQVDSQVTMMFWYRQQPGQSLTLIATANQGSEATYESGFVIDKFPISRPNLTFSTLTVSNMSPEDSSIYLCSVETGVNTEAFFGQGTRLTVV.

The rearrangement joins TRBV5-1 to TRBJ1-5, with TRBD1 identical over 8 bases. V was clipped by 2 bases and J by 6 bases; unmatched bases: 7. This CDR3 comprises 15 residues. From germline, CDR1 is SGHRS and CDR2 YFSETQ. CDR3 sequence: CASSFAGGKGQPQHF. The CDR3, as DNA: TGCGCCAGCAGCTTTGCAGGGGGCAAAGGTCAGCCCCAGCATTTT.

The chain has TRBV20-1 and TRBJ2-7, with 7 nucleotides matching TRBD2. The germline gives CDR1 DFQATT, CDR2 SNEGSKA (reference sequence). V lost 5 bases to trimming and J lost 6 bases; unmatched junction nucleotides: 10. CDR3 length equals 13 residues. For the CDR3, the DNA is TGCAGTGCTCCGACCACTAGCGCTAGCGAGCAGTACTTC. It translates to CSAPTTSASEQYF.

V is TRBV9 and J is TRBJ1-1; 11 nucleotides line up with TRBD1. This CDR3 region has 16 residues. Per germline, CDR1 SGDLS and CDR2 YYNGEE. Trimming took 4 bases from V and 0 from J; bases not matched to a gene: 5. CDR3 amino acids: CASSLRTGGLNTEAFF. CDR3 bases: TGTGCCAGCAGCCTACGGACAGGGGGCCTGAACACTGAAGCTTTCTTT.

This chain uses TRBV6-5 with TRBJ1-2; D gene ambiguous. V lost 0 bases, J lost 2 bases, and 10 bases lay in between. Germline V gene lookup returns CDR1 MNHEY and CDR2 SVGAGI. The length of the CDR3 is 15 residues. The CDR3 nucleotides read TGTGCCAGCAGTTACTCCCGAGGAGGGAACTATGGCTACACCTTC. This sequence encodes CASSYSRGGNYGYTF.

This chain joins TRBV20-1 and TRBJ1-5, with 9 bases fitting TRBD1. J gave up 1 base and V 2 bases, and 6 bases lay outside the gene matches. Germline V gene sequence: CDR1 DFQATT, CDR2 SNEGSKA (reference sequence). The CDR3 is 16 amino acids. This CDR3 reads CSARPQDRGSNQPQHF. The DNA for the CDR3 is TGCAGTGCTAGACCCCAGGACAGGGGAAGCAATCAGCCCCAGCATTTT.

This chain uses TRBV12-3 or TRBV12-4 with TRBJ2-3; 9 bases are shared with TRBD1. The trim removed 6 bases at V and 4 bases at J, leaving 8 bases unmatched. The CDR3 length is 15 residues. CDR3 coding DNA: TGTGCCAGCAGCCCCGGGACAGGGTTACCAGATACGCAGTATTTT. Residues: CASSPGTGLPDTQYF.

The chain carries TRBV15 and TRBJ2-5; D may be TRBD1 (6 bases). This CDR3 has 14 amino acids. Germline values: CDR1 LNHNV, CDR2 YYDKDF (reference sequence). V gave up 5 bases and J gave up 3 bases, with 13 bases separating them. The CDR3 here is CATSSRDTEETQYF. In nucleotides, the CDR3 is TGTGCCACCAGCTCCCGGGACACCGAAGAGACCCAGTACTTC.